A selection of T cell receptor beta chains follows, all from one sample in a study of beta chain features in type 1 diabetes. Method: immunoSEQ multiplex PCR; TCRdb's copy keeps in-frame clones and lacks some. The sample shows 150,000 or so clones, 11% of them seen only once. Specimen: central memory CD4+ T cells from blood. All receptors come from a man aged 18 to 30 in good health. The CDR3 runs from the conserved cysteine through the conserved F or W. The D gene is left open where the match is weak. For some rows the clone size is stated as once, few or many, or as a class when expanded; others skip it.

d_call j_call clone_size v_call cdr3_aa cdr3_nt
TRBD1 TRBJ2-7 NA TRBV27 CASRAAGGNEQYF TGTGCCAGCAGGGCAGCAGGGGGTAACGAGCAGTACTTC
NA TRBJ2-1 NA TRBV5-1 CASSPRATEQFF TGCGCCAGCAGCCCCCGGGCGACAGAGCAGTTCTTC
NA TRBJ2-5 NA TRBV11-2 CASSLVGETQYF TGTGCCAGCAGCTTAGTAGGGGAGACCCAGTACTTC
NA TRBJ1-6 few TRBV18 CASVGSYNSPLHF TGTGCCAGCGTAGGCTCCTATAATTCACCCCTCCACTTT
TRBD2 TRBJ2-3 NA TRBV14 CASSRISRAGGFGTDTQYF TGTGCCAGCAGCCGAATTTCGAGGGCGGGAGGATTTGGAACAGATACGCAGTATTTT
NA TRBJ2-3 NA TRBV5-6 CASSPSGSLTDTQYF TGTGCCAGCAGCCCAAGCGGGTCCCTCACAGATACGCAGTATTTT
NA TRBJ2-7 few TRBV29-1 CSAGRDGNYEQYF TGCAGCGCCGGCAGGGACGGAAACTACGAGCAGTACTTC
NA TRBJ2-7 many TRBV7-2 CASSLAVAKGEQYF TGTGCCAGCAGCTTAGCTGTGGCGAAGGGGGAGCAGTACTTC
NA TRBJ2-5 NA TRBV5-1 CASSTGQETQYF TGCGCCAGCAGCACAGGGCAAGAGACCCAGTACTTC
TRBD1 TRBJ2-5 few TRBV5-6 CASSSETGEETQYF TGTGCCAGCAGCTCGGAGACAGGGGAGGAGACCCAGTACTTC
TRBD2 TRBJ2-1 NA TRBV14 CASSQRRGGSYNEQFF TGTGCCAGCAGCCAACGCCGGGGGGGCTCCTACAATGAGCAGTTCTTC
NA TRBJ2-1 few TRBV7-6 CASSPNTNEQFF TGTGCCAGCAGCCCAAACACCAATGAGCAGTTCTTC
TRBD2 TRBJ2-3 few TRBV2 CASKRETDTQYF TGTGCCAGCAAGCGGGAGACAGATACGCAGTATTTT
NA TRBJ1-1 once TRBV5-1 CASRTGLAANTEAFF TGCGCCAGCAGAACGGGATTGGCGGCGAACACTGAAGCTTTCTTT
NA TRBJ1-1 NA TRBV29-1 CSVDEEIGEAFF TGCAGCGTTGACGAGGAGATCGGTGAAGCTTTCTTT
TRBD2 TRBJ2-1 NA TRBV28 CASSASGTSVRNEQFF TGTGCCAGCAGTGCATCCGGGACTAGCGTGAGAAATGAGCAGTTCTTC
NA TRBJ2-1 NA TRBV7-2 CASSLVGKNNEQFF TGTGCCAGCAGCTTAGTTGGGAAGAACAATGAGCAGTTCTTC
NA TRBJ1-2 NA TRBV27 CASSKTGSGYTF TGTGCCAGCAGTAAAACAGGGTCTGGCTACACCTTC
NA TRBJ2-2 NA TRBV18 CASRNTGELFF TGTGCCAGCCGGAACACCGGGGAGCTGTTTTTT
TRBD1 TRBJ1-1 NA TRBV9 CASSARTGRNTEAFF TGTGCCAGCAGCGCCCGGACAGGTCGGAACACTGAAGCTTTCTTT
NA TRBJ1-1 few TRBV5-5 CASRFASRSEAFF TGTGCCAGCAGGTTTGCGAGTCGGAGTGAAGCTTTCTTT
NA TRBJ2-3 NA TRBV5-1 CASEVGGTDTQYF TGCGCCAGCGAGGTCGGTGGAACAGATACGCAGTATTTT
TRBD1 TRBJ2-7 few TRBV7-9 CASSRKIGTGGSHEQYF TGTGCCAGCAGCCGTAAGATCGGGACAGGGGGCTCTCACGAGCAGTACTTC
TRBD1 TRBJ1-2 NA TRBV6-6 CASMEGQTNYGYTF TGTGCCAGCATGGAGGGACAGACTAACTATGGCTACACCTTC
NA TRBJ2-1 many TRBV7-2 CASSLVPGTYNEQFF TGTGCCAGCAGCTTAGTGCCAGGGACTTACAATGAGCAGTTCTTC
NA TRBJ2-7 few TRBV27 CASSPALGAYEQYF TGTGCCAGCAGCCCGGCCCTGGGAGCGTACGAGCAGTACTTC
NA TRBJ2-7 few TRBV2 CASSGMTLFYEQYF TGTGCCAGCAGTGGAATGACCCTCTTCTACGAGCAGTACTTC
NA TRBJ1-2 few TRBV19 CASSTTGYGYTF TGTGCCAGTAGTACCACAGGTTATGGCTACACCTTC
TRBD2 TRBJ2-3 few TRBV19 CASSSTSGNRGDTQYF TGTGCCAGTAGTTCGACTAGCGGGAATAGAGGAGATACGCAGTATTTT
NA TRBJ1-2 many TRBV7-2 CASSPQGQGYGYTF TGTGCCAGCAGCCCTCAGGGTCAGGGGTATGGCTACACCTTC
TRBD1 TRBJ1-3 few TRBV4-2 CASSQGQGGGNTIYF TGTGCCAGCAGCCAAGGACAGGGAGGTGGAAACACCATATATTTT
NA TRBJ1-2 few TRBV5-4 CASSADSRGGGYTF TGTGCCAGCAGCGCGGACAGCCGTGGGGGTGGCTACACCTTC
TRBD1 TRBJ1-4 once TRBV7-2 CASSPQGGTNEKLFF TGTGCCAGCAGCCCCCAGGGGGGGACTAATGAAAAACTGTTTTTT
NA TRBJ2-7 few TRBV9 CASSVAPGIEQYF TGTGCCAGCAGCGTAGCTCCGGGAATCGAGCAGTACTTC
NA TRBJ1-2 few TRBV4-3 CASSHDTSNYGYTF TGCGCCAGCAGCCACGACACCTCTAACTATGGCTACACCTTC
NA TRBJ1-3 few TRBV30 CAWSTTHSGNTIYF TGTGCCTGGAGTACGACACACTCTGGAAACACCATATATTTT
NA TRBJ2-3 many TRBV7-2 CASTFDRASTDTQYF TGTGCCAGCACCTTCGATAGAGCTAGCACAGATACGCAGTATTTT
NA TRBJ1-5 NA TRBV29-1 CSVEGDSNQPQHF TGCAGCGTTGAAGGAGACAGCAATCAGCCCCAGCATTTT
NA TRBJ1-3 few TRBV9 CASSVRTAASGNTIYF TGTGCCAGCAGCGTAAGGACAGCAGCTTCTGGAAACACCATATATTTT
NA TRBJ2-6 few TRBV9 CASSAPSGANVLTF TGTGCCAGCAGCGCTCCCTCTGGGGCCAACGTCCTGACTTTC
TRBD1 TRBJ1-5 few TRBV7-9 CASSLAGTGDQPQHF TGTGCCAGCAGCTTAGCGGGGACAGGGGATCAGCCCCAGCATTTT
NA TRBJ2-2 few TRBV11-2 CASSLIRAGELFF TGTGCCAGCAGCTTAATAAGGGCCGGGGAGCTGTTTTTT
NA TRBJ1-4 many TRBV29-1 CSVRPAPPNVGLFF TGCAGCGTTCGGCCGGCCCCCCCTAATGTAGGACTGTTTTTT
NA TRBJ2-2 few TRBV10-3 CAITISMNTGELFF TGTGCCATCACAATCTCGATGAACACCGGGGAGCTGTTTTTT
NA TRBJ2-1 few TRBV15 CATSRDLGNEQFF TGTGCCACCAGCAGAGATTTAGGCAATGAGCAGTTCTTC
NA TRBJ2-7 NA TRBV7-9 CASSLTLAQQYF TGTGCCAGCAGCTTAACCCTCGCCCAGCAGTACTTC
TRBD1 TRBJ1-5 few TRBV27 CASSPGQGRRSNQPQHF TGTGCCAGCAGTCCCGGACAGGGGAGGAGAAGCAATCAGCCCCAGCATTTT
NA TRBJ1-4 NA TRBV11-1 CASSHRDKNEKLFF TGTGCCAGCAGCCACCGGGACAAGAATGAAAAACTGTTTTTT
NA TRBJ2-3 NA TRBV4-2 CASSQVTDTQYF TGTGCCAGCAGCCAGGTCACAGATACGCAGTATTTT